Listed below are T cell receptor beta chains from one sample, sequenced in a study of regulatory T cells in long-lasting Graves disease. TCRdb used MiXCR to reprocess the multiplex PCR reads, holding one entry per CDR3 protein. The sample consists of about 460,000 distinct CDR3 sequences, 22% of them appearing once. Specimen: peripheral blood mononuclear cells (PBMCs), collected when the disease was refractory, from a patient treated with antithyroid drugs. These receptors came from a female donor with Graves disease. CDR3s include the opening cysteine and the closing phenylalanine or tryptophan. The D gene is left open where the match is weak. Only some rows state a clone size, as once, few, many or a class for expanded clones.

>TRBJ2-5|TRBV12-3/TRBV12-4|.|.
CASRTLSHGGQETQYF
TGTGCCAGCAGGACCCTGAGCCACGGAGGGCAAGAGACCCAGTACTTC
>TRBJ1-5|TRBV6-5|.|.
CASSYGWGRVNQPQHF
TGTGCCAGCAGTTACGGATGGGGCAGGGTAAATCAGCCCCAGCATTTT
>TRBJ2-7|TRBV7-8|few|.
CASSFGGGSLPYEQYF
TGTGCCAGCAGCTTCGGGGGCGGGAGCCTTCCCTACGAGCAGTACTTC
>TRBJ2-5|TRBV20-1|few|.
CSAQGWGETQYF
TGCAGTGCCCAGGGATGGGGAGAGACCCAGTACTTC
>TRBJ1-1|TRBV12-3/TRBV12-4|many|TRBD1
CASRRGRINTEAFF
TGTGCCAGCAGAAGGGGGCGAATTAACACTGAAGCTTTCTTT
>TRBJ1-1|TRBV10-3|many|.
CAIQERSTEAFF
TGTGCCATCCAAGAACGGAGCACTGAAGCTTTCTTT
>TRBJ1-6|TRBV27|.|TRBD1
CASSPRTGENNSPLHF
TGTGCCAGCAGCCCTAGGACAGGCGAAAATAATTCACCCCTCCACTTT
>TRBJ1-5|TRBV12-3/TRBV12-4|many|.
CASQSGNQPQHF
TGTGCCAGCCAGTCTGGCAATCAGCCCCAGCATTTT
>TRBJ2-1|TRBV2|many|TRBD2
CASRPTSGGSNEQFF
TGTGCCAGCAGACCCACTAGCGGGGGGTCAAATGAGCAGTTCTTC
>TRBJ1-5|TRBV20-1|many|.
CSATDSNQPQHF
TGCAGTGCCACCGACAGTAATCAGCCCCAGCATTTT
>TRBJ1-4|TRBV11-1|many|.
CASSRGEFSEKLFF
TGTGCCAGCAGCCGCGGGGAATTTAGTGAAAAACTGTTTTTT
>TRBJ1-2|TRBV12-3/TRBV12-4|many|.
CASSPGVGYGYTF
TGTGCCAGCAGCCCAGGGGTGGGTTATGGCTACACCTTC
>TRBJ1-2|TRBV6-2/TRBV6-3|many|.
CASSYSKGRWGYTF
TGTGCCAGCAGTTACTCGAAGGGCCGGTGGGGCTACACCTTC
>TRBJ1-5|TRBV20-1|.|.
CSAIRGAGDPIYQPQHF
TGCAGTGCCATCCGGGGGGCAGGGGACCCTATCTATCAGCCCCAGCATTTT
>TRBJ2-7|TRBV20-1|few|.
CSASLGGTYEQYF
TGCAGTGCTTCCCTGGGCGGAACCTACGAGCAGTACTTC
>TRBJ2-2|TRBV2|many|.
CASIEGRANTGELFF
TGTGCCAGTATCGAGGGGCGGGCGAACACCGGGGAGCTGTTTTTT
>TRBJ1-1|TRBV29-1|.|.
CSVDRGVNTEAFF
TGCAGCGTTGATCGCGGAGTCAACACTGAAGCTTTCTTT
>TRBJ1-1|TRBV7-3|.|.
CASSLFWSTEAFF
TGTGCCAGCAGCTTATTCTGGAGCACTGAAGCTTTCTTT
>TRBJ1-6|TRBV7-8|many|.
CASSFAQQNSPLHF
TGTGCCAGCAGCTTCGCCCAACAGAATTCACCCCTCCACTTT
>TRBJ2-7|TRBV5-5|few|.
CASSSGQLTEQYF
TGTGCCAGCAGCTCCGGGCAGCTAACCGAGCAGTACTTC
>TRBJ2-2|TRBV12-3/TRBV12-4|many|TRBD1
CASRKQGADTGELFF
TGTGCCAGCAGGAAACAGGGGGCGGACACCGGGGAGCTGTTTTTT
>TRBJ2-5|TRBV28|few|TRBD1
CASTGGAGTGYRETQYF
TGTGCCAGCACCGGAGGGGCGGGGACAGGCTATAGAGAGACCCAGTACTTC
>TRBJ1-6|TRBV28|few|.
CASSDNKSNSPLHF
TGTGCCAGCAGTGATAACAAAAGCAATTCACCCCTCCACTTT
>TRBJ1-4|TRBV27|.|.
CASSLTYGTTEKLFF
TGTGCCAGCAGTTTAACCTACGGGACAACTGAAAAACTGTTTTTT
>TRBJ1-2|TRBV7-3|.|TRBD1
CASNQGNPQGNGYTF
TGTGCCAGCAACCAAGGGAATCCACAGGGGAATGGCTACACCTTC
>TRBJ2-7|TRBV20-1|many|.
CSASSDRFGVYEQYF
TGCAGTGCTTCCTCGGACCGATTCGGGGTCTACGAGCAGTACTTC
>TRBJ1-2|TRBV20-1|.|.
CSAKQGSNYGYTF
TGCAGTGCTAAACAGGGTTCTAACTATGGCTACACCTTC
>TRBJ2-7|TRBV28|many|.
CASRRFYEQYF
TGTGCCAGCAGGCGGTTCTACGAGCAGTACTTC
>TRBJ2-5|TRBV3-2|few|.
CASSQLRGDETQYF
TGTGCCAGCAGCCAACTCAGGGGCGACGAGACCCAGTACTTC
>TRBJ1-4|TRBV6-5|many|TRBD1
CASSYGGQGDEKLFF
TGTGCCAGCAGTTACGGGGGACAGGGTGATGAAAAACTGTTTTTT
>TRBJ1-5|TRBV12-3/TRBV12-4|many|.
CASSLMGHRNQPQHF
TGTGCCAGCAGCCTTATGGGGCATCGCAATCAGCCCCAGCATTTT
>TRBJ2-7|TRBV5-6|few|TRBD1
CASSAGQGVPYEQYF
TGTGCCAGCAGCGCCGGACAGGGCGTCCCCTACGAGCAGTACTTC
>TRBJ1-1|TRBV6-1|.|TRBD1
CASMRTGGDTEAFF
TGTGCCAGCATGAGGACAGGGGGGGACACTGAAGCTTTCTTT
>TRBJ1-4|TRBV30|.|.
CAWSGKGREKLFF
TGTGCCTGGAGTGGAAAGGGTAGGGAAAAACTGTTTTTT
>TRBJ1-2|TRBV20-1|.|.
CSALDSYGYTF
TGCAGTGCTTTGGACAGCTATGGCTACACCTTC
>TRBJ2-7|TRBV7-9|.|TRBD1
CASSLRDRDLAYEQYF
TGTGCCAGCAGCCTCCGGGACAGGGACTTAGCCTACGAGCAGTACTTC
>TRBJ1-6|TRBV3-1|.|.
CASSQDGQSANHF
TGTGCCAGCAGCCAAGATGGGCAAAGTGCTAATCACTTT
>TRBJ1-2|TRBV7-2|many|TRBD1
CASSQTGTGYTF
TGTGCCAGCAGCCAGACAGGGACTGGCTACACCTTC
>TRBJ1-1|TRBV6-2/TRBV6-3|many|TRBD1
CASSYGSRGGLAFF
TGTGCCAGCAGTTACGGTTCCAGAGGGGGCTTAGCTTTCTTT
>TRBJ1-5|TRBV7-9|few|.
CASCDRGNQPQHF
TGTGCCAGCTGCGATCGGGGCAATCAGCCCCAGCATTTT
>TRBJ1-2|TRBV14|few|.
CASSQDYPGTYGYTF
TGTGCCAGCAGCCAAGATTACCCAGGGACCTATGGCTACACCTTC
>TRBJ1-5|TRBV7-9|many|.
CASSLAGRNQPQHF
TGTGCCAGCAGCTTAGCGGGCAGAAATCAGCCCCAGCATTTT
>TRBJ2-5|TRBV28|many|TRBD1
CASSRQGRWETQYF
TGTGCCAGCAGTAGACAGGGGCGGTGGGAGACCCAGTACTTC
>TRBJ2-7|TRBV5-1|many|TRBD2
CASSSSLAGQSYEQYF
TGCGCCAGCAGCTCATCACTAGCGGGGCAGTCCTACGAGCAGTACTTC
>TRBJ2-5|TRBV7-2|many|.
CASSSERGRKTQYF
TGTGCCAGCAGCTCCGAGAGGGGTCGGAAGACCCAGTACTTC
>TRBJ2-1|TRBV12-3/TRBV12-4|many|.
CASSFKQGRSGNEQFF
TGTGCCAGCAGTTTCAAACAGGGTAGGTCGGGCAATGAGCAGTTCTTC
>TRBJ1-2|TRBV30|few|.
CASLLMGGYTF
TGTGCCTCACTTCTGATGGGTGGCTACACCTTC
>TRBJ2-7|TRBV10-1|many|.
CAAAGIDEQYF
TGCGCCGCGGCGGGCATCGACGAGCAGTACTTC
>TRBJ1-4|TRBV28|many|.
CASSLLQGEKLFF
TGTGCCAGCAGTCTCCTACAGGGTGAAAAACTGTTTTTT
>TRBJ1-1|TRBV5-5|.|TRBD1
CASSFWTGGTEAFF
TGTGCCAGCAGCTTCTGGACAGGGGGCACTGAAGCTTTCTTT
>TRBJ2-7|TRBV7-9|.|TRBD1
CASSPPGTEYEQYF
TGTGCCAGCAGCCCTCCCGGGACAGAATACGAGCAGTACTTC